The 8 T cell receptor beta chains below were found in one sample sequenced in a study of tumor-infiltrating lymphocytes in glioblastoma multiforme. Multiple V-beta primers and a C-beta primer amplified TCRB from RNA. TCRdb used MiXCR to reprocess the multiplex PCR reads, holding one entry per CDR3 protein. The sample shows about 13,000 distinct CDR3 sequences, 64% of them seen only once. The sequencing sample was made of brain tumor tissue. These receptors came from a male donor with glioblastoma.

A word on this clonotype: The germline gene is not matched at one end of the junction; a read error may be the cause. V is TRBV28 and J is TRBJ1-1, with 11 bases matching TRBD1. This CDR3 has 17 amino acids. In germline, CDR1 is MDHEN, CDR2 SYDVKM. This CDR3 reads CASSLSPLGQGVVEASF. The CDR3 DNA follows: TGTGCCAGCAGTTTATCCCCTCTGGGACAGGGGGTAGTTGAAGCTTCCTTT.

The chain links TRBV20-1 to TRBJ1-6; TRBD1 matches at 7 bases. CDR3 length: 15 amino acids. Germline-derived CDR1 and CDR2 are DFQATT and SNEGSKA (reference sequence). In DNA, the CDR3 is TGCAACGCTAGGGGGCGGGGTTCCGTGAATTCACCCCTCCACTTT. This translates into CNARGRGSVNSPLHF.

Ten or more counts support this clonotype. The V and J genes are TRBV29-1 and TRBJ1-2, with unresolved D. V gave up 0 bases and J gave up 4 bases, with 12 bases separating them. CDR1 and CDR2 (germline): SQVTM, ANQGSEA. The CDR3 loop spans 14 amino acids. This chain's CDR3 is CSVEEMEAIYGYTF. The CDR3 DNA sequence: TGCAGCGTTGAAGAAATGGAGGCTATCTATGGCTACACCTTC. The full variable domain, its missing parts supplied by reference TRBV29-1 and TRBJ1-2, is SAVISQKPSRDICQRGTSLTIQCQVDSQVTMMFWYRQQPGQSLTLIATANQGSEATYESGFVIDKFPISRPNLTFSTLTVSNMSPEDSSIYLCSVEEMEAIYGYTFGSGTRLTVV.

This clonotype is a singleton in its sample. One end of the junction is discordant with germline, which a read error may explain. The CDR3 bases are TGTGTCAGCAGTTTAACCAGCGGCCCCACAGATACGCAGTATTTT. Translating gives CVSSLTSGPTDTQYF. This chain links TRBV11-1 with TRBJ2-3, with a possible D match to TRBD2 (5 bases). CDR3 length: 15 residues. Germline assignment: CDR1 SGHAT and CDR2 FQDESV (reference sequence).

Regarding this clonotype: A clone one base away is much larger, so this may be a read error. For the CDR3, the DNA is TGCAGCGTTGATAGACCAGAGAACACTGTACCTTTCTTT. Residues: CSVDRPENTVPFF. The chain carries TRBV29-1 and TRBJ1-1; D is unclear. Germline V lookup: CDR1 SQVTM, CDR2 ANQGSEA. CDR3 length: 13 amino acids. V lost 3 bases and J 12 bases, leaving 20 bases between the germline ends.

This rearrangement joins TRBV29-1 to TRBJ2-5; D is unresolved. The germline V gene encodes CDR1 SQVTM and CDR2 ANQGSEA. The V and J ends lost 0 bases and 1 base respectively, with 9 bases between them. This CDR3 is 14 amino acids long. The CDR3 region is CSVEEHSRQETQYF. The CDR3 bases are TGCAGCGTTGAAGAGCACAGCCGCCAAGAGACCCAGTACTTC. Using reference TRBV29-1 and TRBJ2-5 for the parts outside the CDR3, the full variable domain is SAVISQKPSRDICQRGTSLTIQCQVDSQVTMMFWYRQQPGQSLTLIATANQGSEATYESGFVIDKFPISRPNLTFSTLTVSNMSPEDSSIYLCSVEEHSRQETQYFGPGTRLLVL.

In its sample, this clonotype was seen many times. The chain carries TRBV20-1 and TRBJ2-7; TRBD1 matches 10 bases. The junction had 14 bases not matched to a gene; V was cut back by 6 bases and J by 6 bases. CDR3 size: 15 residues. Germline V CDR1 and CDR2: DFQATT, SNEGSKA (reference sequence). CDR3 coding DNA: TGCAGTGCGCAGGAGCCGGGACAGGGGTCTTCCGAGCAGTACTTC. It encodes CSAQEPGQGSSEQYF.

CDR3 sequence: CASSPLEGKAHGSYNEQFF. The CDR3 coding sequence is TGTGCCAGCAGTCCACTTGAGGGAAAGGCTCATGGTTCCTACAATGAGCAGTTCTTC. The chain is built from TRBV6-5 and TRBJ2-1, with D possibly matching TRBD2 (5 bases). The CDR3 extends over 19 amino acids. Germline V gene lookup returns CDR1 MNHEY and CDR2 SVGAGI. Trimming cost V 5 bases and J 1 base, with 24 bases left between them.